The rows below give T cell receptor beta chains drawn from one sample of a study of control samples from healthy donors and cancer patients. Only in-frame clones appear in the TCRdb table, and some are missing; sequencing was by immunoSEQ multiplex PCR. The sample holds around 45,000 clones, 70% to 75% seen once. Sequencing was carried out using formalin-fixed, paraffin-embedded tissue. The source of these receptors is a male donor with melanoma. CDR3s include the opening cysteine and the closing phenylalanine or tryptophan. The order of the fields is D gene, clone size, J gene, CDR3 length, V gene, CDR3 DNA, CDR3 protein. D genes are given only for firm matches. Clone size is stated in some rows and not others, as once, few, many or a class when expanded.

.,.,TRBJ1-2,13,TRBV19,TGTGCCAGTAGTATAGACAGGGAATATGGCTACACCTTC,CASSIDREYGYTF
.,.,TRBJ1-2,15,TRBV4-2,TGTGCCAGCAGCCCCTCGGACAGCCTCAACTATGGCTACACCTTC,CASSPSDSLNYGYTF
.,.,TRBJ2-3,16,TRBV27,TGTGCCAGCAGTGGTAGCTGGGAGGCTCCCACAGATACGCAGTATTTT,CASSGSWEAPTDTQYF
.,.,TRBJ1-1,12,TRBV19,TGTGCCAGTAGGACTTGGAACACTGAAGTTTTCTTT,CASRTWNTEVFF
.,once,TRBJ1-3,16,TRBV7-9,TGTGCCAGCAGCTTAGGCAGATGGACTGGAGGAAACACCATATATTTT,CASSLGRWTGGNTIYF
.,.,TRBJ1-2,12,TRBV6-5,TGTGCCAGCAGTTCCCCAGGGAATGGCTACACCTTC,CASSSPGNGYTF
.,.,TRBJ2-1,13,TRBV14,TGTGCCAGCAGCCCAAGCCCCCCCAATGAGCAGTTCTTC,CASSPSPPNEQFF
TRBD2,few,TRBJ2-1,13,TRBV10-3,TGTGCCATCAGCTCCGGACTAGTCCTTGAGCAGTTCTTC,CAISSGLVLEQFF
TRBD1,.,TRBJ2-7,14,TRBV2,TGTGCCAGCAGTTTAGGGGACAGGGGGTACGAGCAGTACTTC,CASSLGDRGYEQYF
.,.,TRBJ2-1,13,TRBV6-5,TGTGCCAGCAGTACAGGGATCTACAATGAGCAGTTCTTC,CASSTGIYNEQFF
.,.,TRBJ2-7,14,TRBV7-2,TGTGCCAGCAGCCCCTCGTTGGTAGCGGACGAGCAGTACTTC,CASSPSLVADEQYF
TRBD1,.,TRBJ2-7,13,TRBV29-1,TGCAGCGGGTCGACAGGGGCGGCCTACGAGCAGTACTTC,CSGSTGAAYEQYF
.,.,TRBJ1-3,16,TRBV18,TGTGCCAGCTCACCCCAAGCCGGTTCCTCTGGAAACACCATATATTTT,CASSPQAGSSGNTIYF
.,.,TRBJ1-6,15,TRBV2,TGTGCCAGCAAGGGACAAAGCTCCTATAATTCACCCCTCCACTTT,CASKGQSSYNSPLHF
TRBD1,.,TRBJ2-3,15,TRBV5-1,TGCGCCAGCAGCGATCCGGGACAGGGCTCAGATACGCAGTATTTT,CASSDPGQGSDTQYF
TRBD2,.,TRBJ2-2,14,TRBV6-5,TGTGCCAGCGGGGGACTAGAGAACACCGAGGAGCTGTTTTTT,CASGGLENTEELFF
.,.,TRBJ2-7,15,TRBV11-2,TGTGCCAGCAGCTTAGATCCGGGCAGGGGCTACGAGCAGTACTTC,CASSLDPGRGYEQYF
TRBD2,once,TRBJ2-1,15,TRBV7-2,TGTGCCAGCAGCCCCGGACTAGCGGGAGTCAATGAGCAGTTCTTC,CASSPGLAGVNEQFF
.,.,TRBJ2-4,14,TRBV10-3,TGTGCCATCGGTCTCAGTAAGGACAAAAACATTCAGTACTTC,CAIGLSKDKNIQYF
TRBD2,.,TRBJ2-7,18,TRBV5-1,TGCGCCAGCAGCGGATCGGGACTAGCGGGAGGGTCTCTCAACGAGCAGTACTTC,CASSGSGLAGGSLNEQYF
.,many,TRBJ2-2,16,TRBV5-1,TGCGCCAGCAGCTTGGATGGCGGTTCGAACACCGGGGAGCTGTTTTTT,CASSLDGGSNTGELFF
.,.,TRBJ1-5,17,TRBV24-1,TGTGCCACCAGTGACCCAACACGGGGGGATATCAATCAGCCCCAGCATTTT,CATSDPTRGDINQPQHF
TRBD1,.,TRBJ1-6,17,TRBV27,TGTGCCAGCAGTTGGGACAGGGGAAGGGGTCTTAATTCACCCCTCCACTTT,CASSWDRGRGLNSPLHF
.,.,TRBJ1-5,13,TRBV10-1,TGCGCCAGCAGCCGGGGGGTAAATCAGCCCCAGCATTTT,CASSRGVNQPQHF
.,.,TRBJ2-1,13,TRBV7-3,TGTGCCAGCAGCCAAAATCAGGAGGATGAGCAGTTCTTC,CASSQNQEDEQFF
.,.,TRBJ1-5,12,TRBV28,TGTGCCAGACAAGCTAGCCAGCAGCCCCAGCATTTT,CARQASQQPQHF
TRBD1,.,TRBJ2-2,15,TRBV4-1,TGCGCCAGCAGCCCGGGACAGGGGATCACCGGGGAGCTGTTTTTT,CASSPGQGITGELFF
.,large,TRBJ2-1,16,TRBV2,TGTGCCAGCAGTGAAGCGAAGGGGGGGCCTTACAATGAGCAGTTCTTC,CASSEAKGGPYNEQFF
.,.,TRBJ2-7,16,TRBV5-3,TGTGCCAGAAGCCGCTCCGGGCCCCGAAACTCCTACGAGCAGTACTTC,CARSRSGPRNSYEQYF
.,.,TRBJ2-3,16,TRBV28,TGTGCCAGCAGGGCCGGGCTACCAATTAACACAGATACGCAGTATTTT,CASRAGLPINTDTQYF
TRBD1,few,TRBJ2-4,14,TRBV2,TGTGCCAGCAAAAGGGGACAGGGTGAAAACATTCAGTACTTC,CASKRGQGENIQYF
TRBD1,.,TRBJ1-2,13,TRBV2,TGTGCCAGCAGGGCGACAGGGGTGGATGGCTACACCTTC,CASRATGVDGYTF
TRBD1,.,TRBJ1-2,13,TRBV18,TGTGCCAGCTCACCCACAGGGGACTATGGCTACACCTTC,CASSPTGDYGYTF